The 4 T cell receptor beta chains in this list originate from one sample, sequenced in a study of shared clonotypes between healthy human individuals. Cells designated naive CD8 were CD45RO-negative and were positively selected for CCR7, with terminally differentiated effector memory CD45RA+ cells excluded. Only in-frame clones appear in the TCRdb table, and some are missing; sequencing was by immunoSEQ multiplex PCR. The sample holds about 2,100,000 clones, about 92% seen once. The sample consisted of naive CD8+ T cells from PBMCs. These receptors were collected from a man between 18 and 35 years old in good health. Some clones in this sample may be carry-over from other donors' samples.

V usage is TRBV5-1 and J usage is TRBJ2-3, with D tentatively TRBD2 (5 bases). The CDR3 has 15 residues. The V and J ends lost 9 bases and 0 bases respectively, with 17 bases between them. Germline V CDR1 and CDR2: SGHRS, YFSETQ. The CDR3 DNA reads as TGCGCCACCAACGCGGGCACCCCCAGCACAGATACGCAGTATTTT. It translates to CATNAGTPSTDTQYF.

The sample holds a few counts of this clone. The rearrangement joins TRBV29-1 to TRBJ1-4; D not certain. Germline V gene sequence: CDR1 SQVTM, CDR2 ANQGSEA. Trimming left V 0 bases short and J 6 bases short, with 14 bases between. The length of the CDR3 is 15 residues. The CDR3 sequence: CSVEDGWGRDEKLFF. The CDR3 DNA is TGCAGCGTTGAAGATGGGTGGGGAAGGGATGAAAAACTGTTTTTT.

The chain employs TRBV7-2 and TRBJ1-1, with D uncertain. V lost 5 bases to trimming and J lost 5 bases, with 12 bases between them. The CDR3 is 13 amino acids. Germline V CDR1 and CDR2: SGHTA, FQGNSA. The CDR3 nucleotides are TGTGCCAGCAGCCCCCGAGGGCCTACTGAAGCTTTCTTT. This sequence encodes CASSPRGPTEAFF.

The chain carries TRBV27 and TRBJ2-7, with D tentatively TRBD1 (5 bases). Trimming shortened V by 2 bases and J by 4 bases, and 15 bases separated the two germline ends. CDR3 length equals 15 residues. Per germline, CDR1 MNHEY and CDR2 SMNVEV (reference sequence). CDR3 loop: CASSLQGYYEYEQYF. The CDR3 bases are TGTGCCAGCAGTTTACAGGGCTATTATGAATACGAGCAGTACTTC.